What follows are 19 T cell receptor beta chains derived from one specimen sequenced in a study of T-cell memory formation after mild COVID-19 (dated by TCRdb to 2020 to 2022). The library relied on 5' RACE. The instrument given in TCRdb is Illumina NovaSeq 6000. TCRdb reprocessing: public reads trimmed at Q25 with fastp, clones called with MiXCR, in-frame beta chains kept. Every CDR3 protein is listed once, alongside the most common genes and DNA of its rows. The sample contains 200,000 to 250,000 distinct CDR3 sequences, more than 8% of them found a single time. The leading ten clones occupy 3.5% to 4% of the sample. Sequenced input: PBMCs or a T cell subset sorted from them (not recorded which). The receptor set was obtained from a man aged 18 to 29 who had mild COVID-19 (a few samples of this study predate the infection). The sample titles of this study are shuffled in the database, so cell type and time point are left out; the donor was told from shared clones.

This clonotype has at least ten counts. The chain joins TRBV5-1 to TRBJ2-1; 12 bases align to TRBD2. The CDR3 totals 15 residues. CDR1 and CDR2 (germline): SGHRS, YFSETQ. Germline trimming cut 4 bases from V and 4 bases from J; bases unmatched to any gene: 3. For the CDR3, the DNA is TGCGCCAGCAGCCCAACTAGCGGGGGGTACAATGAGCAGTTCTTC. Protein product: CASSPTSGGYNEQFF.

The chain carries TRBV10-3 and TRBJ1-1, with 7 positions matching TRBD1. The CDR3 covers 16 residues. Germline CDR1 is ENHRY and CDR2 is SYGVKD. Losses at the gene ends were 5 bases for V and 4 bases for J; bases not matched to a gene: 13. Written as DNA, the CDR3 is TGTGCCATCAGTTCTCCAAACAGGGGCCTCGGCACTGAAGCTTTCTTT. It is translated as CAISSPNRGLGTEAFF.

V usage is TRBV27 and J usage is TRBJ2-7; D is possibly TRBD2 (6 bases). CDR1 MNHEY and CDR2 SMNVEV come from the germline V gene (reference sequence). CDR3 size: 15 residues. V was pared by 2 bases and J by 4 bases, with 15 bases between. CDR3 region: CASSLVGRSGYEQYF. In DNA, the CDR3 is TGTGCCAGCAGTTTAGTAGGGAGGAGTGGGTACGAGCAGTACTTC.

This clonotype has at least ten counts. The rearrangement uses TRBV5-1 and TRBJ2-5, with 7 bases fitting TRBD1. Looked up from germline, CDR1 is SGHRS and CDR2 is YFSETQ. The V segment lost 4 bases and the J segment 5 bases; nucleotides outside the gene matches: 8. CDR3 size: 14 residues. The chain's CDR3 is CASSQTGVGETQYF. The CDR3 nucleotides read TGCGCCAGCAGCCAAACAGGGGTTGGGGAGACCCAGTACTTC.

Ten or more counts support this clonotype. The chain links TRBV9 to TRBJ2-3; 9 bases agree with TRBD2. V gave up 3 bases and J gave up 4 bases; unmatched junction bases: 3. Germline V lookup: CDR1 SGDLS, CDR2 YYNGEE. There are 14 residues in the CDR3. This CDR3 reads CASSATSGPDTQYF. Here the CDR3 DNA reads TGTGCCAGCAGCGCGACTAGCGGCCCAGATACGCAGTATTTT.

This clonotype came up many times. In nucleotides, the CDR3 is TGTGCCAGCAGCGTAGGAGGACAGGGGGACTACGAGCAGTACTTC. Translated, it gives CASSVGGQGDYEQYF. The rearrangement links TRBV9 to TRBJ2-7; 10 bases align to TRBD1. The CDR3 extends over 15 amino acids. The ends lost 0 bases at V and 3 bases at J; junction bases unmatched: 3. The germline V gene encodes CDR1 SGDLS and CDR2 YYNGEE.

The chain is built from TRBV29-1 and TRBJ1-1, with D possibly being TRBD1 (5 bases). Trimming stripped 4 bases from V and 0 bases from J, with 21 bases between. The CDR3 is 17 amino acids. Germline V CDR1 and CDR2: SQVTM, ANQGSEA. The chain's CDR3 is CSVGGSGVIWMNTEAFF. The CDR3 DNA reads TGCAGCGTTGGGGGCTCCGGGGTCATTTGGATGAACACTGAAGCTTTCTTT.

This clonotype was seen only a few times. V and J are TRBV20-1 and TRBJ2-2; 8 nucleotides agree with TRBD2. Germline V gene lookup returns CDR1 DFQATT and CDR2 SNEGSKA (reference sequence). The CDR3 covers 14 residues. Unmatched junction bases numbered 5, after V lost 6 bases and J lost 2 bases. DNA for the CDR3: TGCAGTGCACAGCGGGGGTCAAACACCGGGGAGCTGTTTTTT. Encoded protein: CSAQRGSNTGELFF.

The rearrangement uses TRBV20-1 and TRBJ1-1; 10 bases agree with TRBD1. Trimming at V came to 4 bases and at J to 11 bases, leaving 7 bases not matched to a gene. This CDR3 contains 12 residues. From germline, CDR1 is DFQATT and CDR2 SNEGSKA (reference sequence). CDR3 loop: CSATRDRGYAFF. In DNA form, the CDR3 reads TGCAGTGCTACCCGGGACAGGGGATATGCTTTCTTT.

This chain uses TRBV6-1 with TRBJ1-2, with 9 bases identical to TRBD1. The CDR3 has 13 amino acids. The trim removed 6 bases at V and 8 bases at J, leaving 7 bases unmatched. Germline V gene lookup returns CDR1 MNHNS and CDR2 SASEGT. For the CDR3, the DNA is TGTGCCAGCAGCGTGACAGGGGGTTTGGGCTACACCTTC. Translating gives CASSVTGGLGYTF.

The CDR3 DNA reads as TGCAGTGCTGAGTCCATCGGCTACACCTTC. Residues: CSAESIGYTF. V gene TRBV20-1 combines with J gene TRBJ1-2; D is unclear. The germline gives CDR1 DFQATT, CDR2 SNEGSKA (reference sequence). The CDR3 covers 10 residues. Trimming took 5 bases from V and 8 from J, leaving 9 bases between them.

In its sample, this clonotype was seen many times. The rearrangement joins TRBV5-1 to TRBJ2-5; TRBD1 agrees at 9 bases. This CDR3 is 14 amino acids long. With V trimmed by 3 bases and J by 2 bases, 2 bases remained unmatched. Germline CDR1 and CDR2: SGHRS and YFSETQ. The DNA for the CDR3 is TGCGCCAGCAGCTCGGGACAGGGACAAGAGACCCAGTACTTC. This gives the protein CASSSGQGQETQYF.

This clonotype came up a few times. The V and J genes are TRBV20-1 and TRBJ2-7; D may correspond to TRBD1 or TRBD2 (5 bases each). The CDR3 has 13 residues. Germline loops: CDR1 DFQATT, CDR2 SNEGSKA (reference sequence). Trimming removed 8 bases at V and 4 bases at J, with 18 bases between. The CDR3 here is CSPLPGPSYEQYV. The CDR3 DNA follows: TGCAGTCCCCTTCCGGGACCATCTTACGAGCAGTACGTC.

V gene TRBV6-5 combines with J gene TRBJ2-6, with D perhaps matching TRBD1 (6 bases). The V gene lost 0 bases and the J gene lost 0 bases, with 18 bases spanning the gap. The CDR3 length is 20 residues. Germline values: CDR1 MNHEY, CDR2 SVGAGI. The DNA for the CDR3 is TGTGCCAGCAGTTACTCAGGGTACAGGGCTTCCAGCTCTGGGGCCAACGTCCTGACTTTC. Residues: CASSYSGYRASSSGANVLTF.

This clonotype was seen repeatedly, ten times or more. The rearrangement joins TRBV7-2 to TRBJ1-2; D is unclear. Trimming pared 3 bases from V and 4 bases from J, leaving 9 bases between. This CDR3 spans 13 amino acids. Germline CDR1 and CDR2: SGHTA and FQGNSA. Written as DNA, the CDR3 is TGTGCCAGCAGCTTCCCGGGAAGCTATGGCTACACCTTC. Protein product: CASSFPGSYGYTF.

The chain employs TRBV4-2 and TRBJ1-2; 9 nucleotides agree with TRBD1. J lost 7 bases, V lost 8 bases, and 8 bases had no gene match. This CDR3 comprises 13 residues. Germline CDR1 is LGHNA and CDR2 is YNFKEQ. The CDR3 coding sequence is TGTGCCAGCGGCCTACAGGGGGCGCTTGGCTACACCTTC. This encodes CASGLQGALGYTF.

This clonotype was observed many times. J is TRBJ2-1 and V is TRBV7-9; no clear D. From germline, CDR1 is SEHNR and CDR2 FQNEAQ (reference sequence). This CDR3 region has 14 residues. V shed 3 bases and J shed 5 bases, with 11 bases lying between them. The CDR3 region has the DNA TGTGCCAGCAGCTTTTGGGCTGTTGACAATGAGCAGTTCTTC. Its protein is CASSFWAVDNEQFF. The entire variable domain, with the rest obtained from reference TRBV7-9 and TRBJ2-1, is as follows: DTGVSQNPRHKITKRGQNVTFRCDPISEHNRLYWYRQTLGQGPEFLTYFQNEAQLEKSRLLSDRFSAERPKGSFSTLEIQRTEQGDSAMYLCASSFWAVDNEQFFGPGTRLTVL.

In its sample, this clonotype was seen a few times. CDR3 in DNA: TGTGCCAGCAGTTTAGGACAGGCAAATGAAAAACTGTTTTTT. As protein: CASSLGQANEKLFF. The chain employs TRBV12-3 or TRBV12-4 and TRBJ1-4; possible D gene TRBD1, 6 bases. With 1 base removed from V and 5 bases from J, the gap between germline ends came to 8 bases. There are 14 residues in the CDR3.

This clonotype was picked up a small number of times. The chain recombines TRBV28 with TRBJ2-3; 15 bases map to TRBD2. The CDR3 totals 19 residues. Germline V gene lookup returns CDR1 MDHEN and CDR2 SYDVKM. J was trimmed by 0 bases and V by 5 bases; bases with no gene match: 9. CDR3 DNA sequence: TGTGCCAGCAGTCTCGGGACTAGCGGGGGGTCGGCTAGCACAGATACGCAGTATTTT. Its translation: CASSLGTSGGSASTDTQYF.